This T cell receptor (beta chain) was sequenced in a study of T cell changes during pregnancy in multiple sclerosis. Measured with immunoSEQ multiplex PCR; TCRdb has only the in-frame clones, and not every one. The table records 35,000 to 40,000 clones, around nine tenths of them present only once. Germline-derived CDR1 and CDR2 are MNHEY and SVGAGI. This CDR3 spans 13 amino acids. In the case of this clone: Germline and junction disagree at one end, which may indicate a read error.

This material consisted of CD4+ T cells from peripheral blood mononuclear cells, taken in the third trimester of pregnancy. The receptor's source is a female donor in good health, enrolled as a control in a pregnancy study. The chain recombines TRBV6-5 with TRBJ2-6, with TRBD1 identical over 7 bases. The CDR3 DNA follows: TGTGCCTGCAGGGGGAGTGGGGCCAACGTCCTGACTTTC. Translating gives CACRGSGANVLTF.